These 16 T cell receptor beta chains were sequenced from one sample in a study of shared T cell receptors in the human thymus. Libraries were prepared by immunoSEQ multiplex PCR; TCRdb keeps only in-frame clonotypes and omits some of them. The data contain 540,000 or so clones, about four fifths of them seen just once; the ten biggest clones take up around 0.012%. These data also featured in a second study, about human thymus T cells.

The sample was thymocytes. The receptors come from a boy under two years old with a congenital heart defect.

The sample holds one count of this clone. This chain uses TRBV27 with TRBJ2-3, with D uncertain. The V end lost 5 bases, the J end lost 5 bases, and 17 bases lay between the germline ends. The CDR3 extends over 15 amino acids. Germline-derived CDR1 and CDR2 are MNHEY and SMNVEV (reference sequence). Here the CDR3 DNA reads TGTGCCAGCAGTAATACAGCCGCATCCAGAGATACGCAGTATTTT. This gives the protein CASSNTAASRDTQYF.

The chain recombines TRBV5-1 with TRBJ1-2; possible D gene TRBD1, 5 bases. V lost 0 bases and J 4 bases, leaving 19 bases between the germline ends. Germline CDR1 reads SGHRS; CDR2 reads YFSETQ. This CDR3 has 17 residues. DNA of the CDR3: TGCGCCAGCAGCTTGGGGGACTTGACGGATCGAACCTATGGCTACACCTTC. This sequence encodes CASSLGDLTDRTYGYTF.

The rearrangement uses TRBV19 and TRBJ2-3; TRBD1 matches at 7 bases. V gave up 5 bases and J gave up 3 bases; unmatched junction bases: 8. The CDR3 has 15 residues. The germline CDR1 and CDR2 sequences are LNHDA and SQIVND (reference sequence). CDR3 DNA sequence: TGTGCCAGTAGTCCCCTGCAGGGGGTAACAGATACGCAGTATTTT. Its translation: CASSPLQGVTDTQYF.

J is TRBJ1-2 and V is TRBV6-6, with no clear D. The CDR3 is made up of 14 amino acids. V lost 2 bases, J lost 1 base, and 8 bases lay in between. Per germline, CDR1 MNHNY and CDR2 SVGAGI (reference sequence). The DNA of the CDR3 is TGTGCCAGCAGTTACCCTGCAGGTAACTATGGCTACACCTTC. This codes for CASSYPAGNYGYTF.

The rearrangement joins TRBV27 to TRBJ1-1, with D unclear. Per germline, CDR1 MNHEY and CDR2 SMNVEV (reference sequence). Trimming took off 2 bases at V and 3 bases at J, with 10 bases between the two ends. CDR3 length: 14 amino acids. As DNA, the CDR3 is TGTGCCAGCAGTTTAGGCGGACTTTACACTGAAGCTTTCTTT. It encodes CASSLGGLYTEAFF.

V and J are TRBV7-9 and TRBJ2-3; 8 bases align to TRBD2. Unmatched junction bases numbered 9, after V lost 6 bases and J lost 4 bases. CDR3 length: 15 residues. Germline-derived CDR1 and CDR2 are SEHNR and FQNEAQ (reference sequence). In nucleotides, the CDR3 is TGTGCCAGCAGACCAGCGGGAGCAGGGGCAGATACGCAGTATTTT. This gives the protein CASRPAGAGADTQYF.

The gene calls are TRBV7-2 and TRBJ2-1, with 10 bases lining up with TRBD2. CDR3 size: 15 residues. The V gene's germline CDR1 is SGHTA and CDR2 FQGNSA. The V segment lost 2 bases and the J segment 9 bases; nucleotides outside the gene matches: 7. CDR3 bases: TGTGCCAGCAGCTTATTACTAGCGGGAATACGTGAGCAGTTCTTC. As protein: CASSLLLAGIREQFF.

The V gene is TRBV2, the J gene TRBJ1-1; TRBD1 matches 7 bases. Losses at the gene ends were 8 bases for V and 4 bases for J; bases not matched to a gene: 7. The CDR3 spans 13 residues. The V gene's germline CDR1 is SNHLY and CDR2 FYNNEI. The CDR3 region is CASATGIPTEAFF. The CDR3 bases are TGTGCCAGCGCGACAGGGATTCCCACTGAAGCTTTCTTT. Full variable domain (missing parts from reference TRBV2 and TRBJ1-1): EPEVTQTPSHQVTQMGQEVILRCVPISNHLYFYWYRQILGQKVEFLVSFYNNEISEKSEIFDDQFSVERPDGSNFTLKIRSTKLEDSAMYFCASATGIPTEAFFGQGTRLTVV.

This clone was seen only a few times. The genes are TRBV7-3 and TRBJ2-1, with D maybe TRBD1 (6 bases). This CDR3 is 16 amino acids long. CDR1 and CDR2 from the germline V gene are SGHTA and FQGTGA. V was trimmed by 2 bases and J by 9 bases, leaving 20 bases between them. The CDR3 protein is CASSLPETGGGGEQFF. CDR3 DNA sequence: TGTGCCAGCAGCTTACCTGAGACAGGAGGTGGGGGTGAGCAGTTCTTC.

The sample holds one count of this clone. The V gene is TRBV28, the J gene TRBJ1-2; D remains unclear. The germline V gene has CDR1 MDHEN and CDR2 SYDVKM. The CDR3 contains 14 residues. Trimming pared 3 bases from V and 0 bases from J, leaving 8 bases between. CDR3 residues: CASSFLAANYGYTF. CDR3 coding DNA: TGTGCCAGCAGTTTTTTAGCGGCTAACTATGGCTACACCTTC.

In its sample, this clone was seen a few times. The chain has TRBV5-1 and TRBJ2-3; tentative D call: TRBD2 (7 bases). This CDR3 comprises 15 residues. Per germline, CDR1 SGHRS and CDR2 YFSETQ. V was shortened by 9 bases and J by 3 bases, with 20 bases between the two germline ends. The CDR3 sequence: CATCRGGEWTDTQYF. In DNA form, the CDR3 reads TGCGCCACCTGCCGAGGGGGGGAATGGACAGATACGCAGTATTTT.

The J gene is TRBJ2-3, the V gene TRBV5-1; TRBD2 aligns across 7 bases. In germline, CDR1 is SGHRS, CDR2 YFSETQ. CDR3 length equals 15 residues. V lost 2 bases, J lost 0 bases, and 3 bases stayed unmatched. The CDR3 DNA is TGCGCCAGCAGCTTTTGGGGAGGGAGCACAGATACGCAGTATTTT. It yields the protein CASSFWGGSTDTQYF.

The chain carries TRBV7-9 and TRBJ2-3; D gene uncertain. This CDR3 has 12 amino acids. Per the germline V gene, CDR1 is SEHNR and CDR2 is FQNEAQ (reference sequence). V was trimmed by 5 bases and J by 3 bases, leaving 6 bases between them. Here the CDR3 reads CASSPTTDTQYF. The CDR3 DNA is TGTGCCAGCAGCCCGACAACAGATACGCAGTATTTT.

About this clone itself: This same CDR3 is encoded by further DNA sequences in the sample. The rearrangement uses TRBV28 and TRBJ2-3; D remains unclear. Germline CDR1 reads MDHEN; CDR2 reads SYDVKM. Deletions cut 3 bases from V and 0 bases from J, with 7 bases between. This CDR3 contains 14 residues. Written as DNA, the CDR3 is TGTGCCAGCAGTTTCCCCTCTAGCACAGATACGCAGTATTTT. It encodes CASSFPSSTDTQYF.

The CDR3 is CSVPAPGAEMDTEAFF. The CDR3 DNA follows: TGCAGCGTTCCTGCCCCAGGGGCGGAAATGGACACTGAAGCTTTCTTT. The chain has TRBV29-1 and TRBJ1-1; perhaps TRBD1 as D (6 bases). The CDR3 loop spans 16 amino acids. CDR1 and CDR2 (germline): SQVTM, ANQGSEA. V was pared by 5 bases and J by 3 bases, with 22 bases between.

CDR3 residues: CASSLAPTVGQETQYF. As DNA, the CDR3 is TGTGCCAGCAGCTTAGCCCCGACAGTAGGGCAAGAGACCCAGTACTTC. The chain carries TRBV7-2 and TRBJ2-5; D possibly corresponds to TRBD1 (5 bases). Germline loops: CDR1 SGHTA, CDR2 FQGNSA. The CDR3 is 16 residues long. The V end lost 0 bases, the J end lost 2 bases, and 13 bases lay between the germline ends. The variable domain in full, completed from reference TRBV7-2 and TRBJ2-5, reads GAGVSQSPSNKVTEKGKDVELRCDPISGHTALYWYRQSLGQGLEFLIYFQGNSAPDKSGLPSDRFSAERTGGSVSTLTIQRTQQEDSAVYLCASSLAPTVGQETQYFGPGTRLLVL.